This TCR beta chain was found in a study of regulatory T cells in long-lasting Graves disease. Findings and limits, study-wide: Sample size, which was small, may have reduced accuracy.

Relying on iRepertoire HTBI primers and Arm-PCR of CDR3 regions, the team built TCR beta libraries. Using its own MiXCR run on the multiplex PCR reads, TCRdb lists one record per CDR3 protein. The data contain roughly 450,000 distinct CDR3 sequences, roughly 22% of them singletons. The CDR3 covers 14 residues. The V gene's germline CDR1 is SGHNT and CDR2 YENEEA. V was cut by 3 bases and J by 4 bases, with 9 bases left in between. Regarding this clonotype: The antigen is not known.

The time point denotes: persistent/refractory GD, antithyroid drugs over 5 years with positive TRAb. Researchers made the TCR library from RNA that was extracted from PBMCs. Graves' disease diagnosis used American Thyroid Association guidelines. Patients hailed from an endocrinology department in Xi'an, China. Sequenced material: peripheral blood mononuclear cells (PBMCs), taken when the disease was refractory, from a patient treated with antithyroid drugs. The gene calls are TRBV11-3 and TRBJ2-2; D ambiguous. The source is a female donor with Graves disease. The CDR3: CASSFTVSTGELFF. CDR3 nucleotides: TGTGCCAGCAGCTTCACCGTTTCCACCGGGGAGCTGTTTTTT. Looking up the rest from reference TRBV11-3 and TRBJ2-2 gives the full variable domain: EAGVVQSPRYKIIEKKQPVAFWCNPISGHNTLYWYLQNLGQGPELLIRYENEEAVDDSQLPKDRFSAERLKGVDSTLKIQPAELGDSAVYLCASSFTVSTGELFFGEGSRLTVL.